The entry below describes one TCR beta chain. Its antigen is unknown. Method: immunoSEQ multiplex PCR; TCRdb's copy keeps in-frame clones and lacks some. The sample carries fewer than 80,000 clones, 89% recorded once. The data were taken from a study of OX40 agonist ivuxolimab in advanced cancers. Study outcomes and limitations: It was not determined which antigens were specifically recognized by the peripheral T cells that had undergone clonal expansion. The 0.1-3.0 mg/kg partial responders had among the lowest clonal expansion.

The receptor comes from an adult with an advanced solid tumor such as melanoma, head and neck, liver or kidney cancer. The sequenced sample was CD4+ or CD8+ T cells sorted from blood, obtained in a trial of the OX40 agonist ivuxolimab.

This CDR3 reads CASSPSSYSNQPQHF. The CDR3 DNA reads as TGTGCCAGCAGCCCCTCTAGCTATAGCAATCAGCCCCAGCATTTT. J is TRBJ1-5 and V is TRBV6-1; no clear D gene. V shed 6 bases and J shed 0 bases, with 12 bases lying between them. The CDR3 length is 15 residues. The germline V gene has CDR1 MNHNS and CDR2 SASEGT.